The present T cell receptor beta chain was sequenced within a study of naive and memory T cell subsets. This clonotype appeared a few times. Its antigen is not identified. Separate alpha and beta amplification began at the second PCR step. Two oligonucleotides, mixed equimolar, formed the beta constant-region primer covering TRBC1 and TRBC2. The ligated cDNA underwent four PCR rounds using SP2 and nested alpha and beta constant-region primers. An oligonucleotide with the SP2 primer and a 12-nucleotide UMI was ligated to the cDNA 3' end. From the UMI-ligation and nested PCR reads, TCRdb called clonotypes with MiXCR, one entry per CDR3 protein. This table holds about 90,000 distinct CDR3 sequences, around 11% found once. Findings and limits, study-wide: A few larger clonotypes appeared in naive repertoires, especially CD8, possibly memory cells re-expressing CD45RA. Each distinct alpha or beta sequence counts as one clonotype.

There are 13 residues in the CDR3. In germline, CDR1 is MNHNY, CDR2 SVGAGI (reference sequence). The germline V and J ends were trimmed by 0 bases and 5 bases, with 7 bases remaining between them. The material sequenced was naive CD4+ T cells from blood. The V gene is TRBV6-6, the J gene TRBJ1-2, with no clear D. The TCR originated in a human donor in good health. The CDR3 is CASSYSATYGYTF. DNA for the CDR3: TGTGCCAGCAGTTACTCGGCGACGTATGGCTACACCTTC.